The 13 T cell receptor beta chains presented below share a single source sample, sequenced in a study of OX40 agonist ivuxolimab in advanced cancers. Some clones are missing from TCRdb's copy, which holds only in-frame ones; the method was immunoSEQ multiplex PCR. The data contain about 77,000 clones, around 83% of them singletons. The sample consisted of CD4+ or CD8+ T cells sorted from blood, taken in a trial of the OX40 agonist ivuxolimab. The receptor set was obtained from an adult with an advanced solid tumor such as melanoma, head and neck, liver or kidney cancer.

This rearrangement joins TRBV6-1 to TRBJ1-1; no definite D call. This CDR3 comprises 13 residues. The germline V gene encodes CDR1 MNHNS and CDR2 SASEGT. V shed 2 bases and J shed 5 bases, with 9 bases lying between them. The CDR3 reads CASSESHTTEAFF. Written as DNA, the CDR3 is TGTGCCAGCAGTGAAAGCCATACGACTGAAGCTTTCTTT.

The rearrangement uses TRBV25-1 and TRBJ2-7, with a possible D match to TRBD1 (6 bases). This CDR3 region has 15 residues. The V end lost 5 bases, the J end lost 2 bases, and 16 bases lay between the germline ends. From germline, CDR1 is MGHDK and CDR2 SYGVNS. The CDR3 DNA reads TGTGCCAGCAGTAGAGGACAGACAAGGCCCTACGAGCAGTACTTC. Its protein product is CASSRGQTRPYEQYF.

This chain joins TRBV9 and TRBJ1-2, with 7 bases aligning to TRBD1. CDR1 and CDR2 from the germline V gene are SGDLS and YYNGEE. Trimming at V came to 3 bases and at J to 8 bases, leaving 16 bases not matched to a gene. This CDR3 spans 16 amino acids. CDR3: CASSGTGRPDVLGYTF. The CDR3 bases are TGTGCCAGCAGCGGGACAGGCCGGCCGGACGTCTTAGGCTACACCTTC.

This clone was detected once. J is TRBJ2-1 and V is TRBV11-2, with unresolved D. Per the germline V gene, CDR1 is SGHAT and CDR2 is FQNNGV. V was cut by 6 bases and J by 9 bases, with 12 bases left in between. The CDR3 totals 12 residues. CDR3 DNA: TGTGCCAGCAGTTCAACAGTTCTTGAGCAGTTCTTC. This translates into CASSSTVLEQFF.

This chain joins TRBV9 and TRBJ1-2, with a weak D call TRBD1 (6 bases). CDR1 is SGDLS, CDR2 YYNGEE, per germline. CDR3 size: 16 residues. V lost 0 bases to trimming and J lost 8 bases, with 20 bases between them. In DNA, the CDR3 is TGTGCCAGCAGCGTAGCTAGTCAGGGGTACAAGGGAGGCTACACCTTC. It is translated as CASSVASQGYKGGYTF.

This chain links TRBV7-9 with TRBJ1-3, with D uncertain. Trimming removed 3 bases at V and 7 bases at J, with 7 bases between. This CDR3 comprises 12 residues. Germline V gives CDR1 SEHNR, CDR2 FQNEAQ (reference sequence). Here the CDR3 DNA reads TGTGCCAGCAGCTTCCGGGCGAACACCATATATTTT. Encoded protein: CASSFRANTIYF.

The V and J genes are TRBV29-1 and TRBJ1-4, with D possibly being TRBD1 (5 bases). The CDR3 sequence is 15 residues long. Per germline, CDR1 SQVTM and CDR2 ANQGSEA. Trimming shortened V by 6 bases and J by 8 bases, and 22 bases separated the two germline ends. Here the CDR3 DNA reads TGCAGCGTAAGCGGACCAGGGACGGTGGGGGAAAAACTGTTTTTT. Translating it yields CSVSGPGTVGEKLFF.

J is TRBJ2-2 and V is TRBV10-3, with TRBD2 matching 10 bases. After removal of 10 bases from V and 8 bases from J, the junction contained 16 bases not matched to a gene. This CDR3 region has 16 residues. Germline V gene data show CDR1 as ENHRY and CDR2 as SYGVKD. Written as DNA, the CDR3 is TGTGCCACCTCCCCCCCTAGCGGGAGAGGGGTGGGGGAGCTGTTTTTT. It specifies CATSPPSGRGVGELFF.

This chain links TRBV19 with TRBJ2-3; D may correspond to TRBD1 or TRBD2 (5 bases each). The CDR3 contains 15 residues. Per germline, CDR1 LNHDA and CDR2 SQIVND (reference sequence). Trimming left V 4 bases short and J 5 bases short, with 16 bases between. The CDR3 reads CASSSLQVGEDTQYF. The CDR3, as DNA: TGTGCCAGTAGTAGCCTACAGGTGGGGGAAGATACGCAGTATTTT.

The chain joins TRBV11-3 to TRBJ2-1, with TRBD2 as a possible D gene (5 bases). V was cut by 0 bases and J by 10 bases, with 19 bases left in between. The CDR3 spans 16 residues. Looked up from germline, CDR1 is SGHNT and CDR2 is YENEEA. The CDR3 region has the DNA TGTGCCAGCAGCTTAGATGGCAGCGTACGCTCGGGGGAGCAGTTCTTC. Translation gives CASSLDGSVRSGEQFF.

The CDR3 coding sequence is TGTGCCAGCAGTGAAGTTCTGGGCTCCTATAATTCACCCCTCCACTTT. It codes for CASSEVLGSYNSPLHF. The chain uses TRBV6-1 and TRBJ1-6; D remains ambiguous. V lost 1 base to trimming and J lost 0 bases, with 7 bases between them. CDR3 length: 16 residues. Germline V lookup: CDR1 MNHNS, CDR2 SASEGT.

J is TRBJ2-1 and V is TRBV9; perhaps D is TRBD1 or TRBD2 (6 bases each). The CDR3 has 16 amino acids. Germline V lookup: CDR1 SGDLS, CDR2 YYNGEE. Trimming shortened V by 2 bases and J by 3 bases, and 15 bases separated the two germline ends. CDR3: CASSVRGDSFYNEQFF. The CDR3 coding sequence is TGTGCCAGCAGCGTTAGGGGGGATTCTTTCTACAATGAGCAGTTCTTC.

The chain carries TRBV18 and TRBJ1-2; D remains unclear. The germline V gene has CDR1 KGHSH and CDR2 LQKENI. The CDR3 totals 15 residues. V was cut by 3 bases and J by 5 bases, with 16 bases left in between. The CDR3 bases are TGTGCCAGCTCACCTGACCCGGGGTTTCGTTATGGCTACACCTTC. Encoded protein: CASSPDPGFRYGYTF.